This entry lists 5 T cell receptor beta chains sequenced from one sample in a study of regulatory T cells in long-lasting Graves disease. As for time point: newly diagnosed GD, antithyroid drugs for less than 3 months. Generation of the TCR library employed RNA extracted from PBMCs. Arm-PCR of CDR3 regions with iRepertoire HTBI primers generated TCR beta libraries. TCRdb processed the multiplex PCR reads anew with MiXCR; each CDR3 protein has one entry. The sample lists fewer than 650,000 distinct CDR3 sequences, 16% occurring once. The sample was also linked to a second study, of T cells in Graves' hyperthyroidism and ophthalmopathy.

Material: peripheral blood mononuclear cells (PBMCs), obtained at new diagnosis, from a patient treated with antithyroid drugs. Receptors originate from a woman between 25 and 40 years old with Graves disease.

In this sample, this clonotype turned up many times. The chain is built from TRBV7-2 and TRBJ2-7; a weak D match, TRBD1 (6 bases). Trimming removed 1 base from V and 1 base from J, with 11 bases in between. Germline V gene data show CDR1 as SGHTA and CDR2 as FQGNSA. The CDR3 has 15 amino acids. The CDR3 is CASSLGSGQSYEQYF. The CDR3 DNA reads as TGTGCCAGCAGCTTAGGCAGCGGACAGTCCTACGAGCAGTACTTC.

This clonotype occurred a few times. The V gene is TRBV3-1, the J gene TRBJ2-2, with 10 bases aligning to TRBD2. The germline gives CDR1 LGHDT, CDR2 YNNKEL (reference sequence). Germline trimming cut 4 bases from V and 3 bases from J; bases unmatched to any gene: 2. This CDR3 contains 15 residues. The chain's CDR3 is CASSPGTSDTGELFF. CDR3 in DNA: TGTGCCAGCAGCCCCGGGACTAGCGACACCGGGGAGCTGTTTTTT.

In its sample, this clonotype was seen many times. The genes are TRBV7-2 and TRBJ2-7, with 9 bases that match TRBD1. The junction had 12 bases not matched to a gene; V was cut back by 5 bases and J by 4 bases. The CDR3 covers 16 residues. Per the germline V gene, CDR1 is SGHTA and CDR2 is FQGNSA. The CDR3 protein is CASSRTGTGRSYEQYF. The CDR3 DNA is TGTGCCAGCAGCCGAACCGGGACAGGGAGGTCGTACGAGCAGTACTTC.

Many counts were recorded for this clonotype. V usage is TRBV3-1 and J usage is TRBJ2-7; possibly TRBD1 for D (5 bases). The CDR3 runs 11 residues. The germline gives CDR1 LGHDT, CDR2 YNNKEL (reference sequence). The V gene lost 4 bases and the J gene lost 7 bases, with 8 bases spanning the gap. The CDR3 is CASSRGLEQYF. The CDR3 DNA follows: TGTGCCAGCAGCCGGGGCTTGGAGCAGTACTTC.

This chain connects TRBV18 to TRBJ2-7, with 9 nucleotides matching TRBD1. This CDR3 region has 15 residues. The ends lost 4 bases at V and 1 base at J; junction bases unmatched: 5. Germline V CDR1 and CDR2: KGHSH, LQKENI. Here the CDR3 DNA reads TGTGCCAGCTCACGGGACAGGGAAGGGTCCTACGAGCAGTACTTC. It encodes CASSRDREGSYEQYF.